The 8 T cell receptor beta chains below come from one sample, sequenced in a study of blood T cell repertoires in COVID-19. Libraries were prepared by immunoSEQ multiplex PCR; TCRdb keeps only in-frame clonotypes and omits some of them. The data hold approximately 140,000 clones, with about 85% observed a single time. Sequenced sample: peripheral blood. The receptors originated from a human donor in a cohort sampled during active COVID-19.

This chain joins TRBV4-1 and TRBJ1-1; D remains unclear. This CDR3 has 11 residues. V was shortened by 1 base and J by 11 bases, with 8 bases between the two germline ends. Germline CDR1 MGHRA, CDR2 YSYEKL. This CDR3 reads CASSQAPPAFF. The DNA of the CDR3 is TGCGCCAGCAGCCAAGCTCCCCCCGCTTTCTTT.

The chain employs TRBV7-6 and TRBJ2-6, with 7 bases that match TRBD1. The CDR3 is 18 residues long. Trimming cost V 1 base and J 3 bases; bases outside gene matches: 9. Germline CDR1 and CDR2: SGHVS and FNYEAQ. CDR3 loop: CASSLVLRQGGGANVLTF. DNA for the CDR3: TGTGCCAGCAGCTTAGTACTTCGACAGGGTGGTGGGGCCAACGTCCTGACTTTC. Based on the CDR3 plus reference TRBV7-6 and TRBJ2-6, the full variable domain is GAGVSQSPRYKVTKRGQDVALRCDPISGHVSLYWYRQALGQGPEFLTYFNYEAQQDKSGLPNDRFSAERPEGSISTLTIQRTEQRDSAMYRCASSLVLRQGGGANVLTFGAGSRLTVL.

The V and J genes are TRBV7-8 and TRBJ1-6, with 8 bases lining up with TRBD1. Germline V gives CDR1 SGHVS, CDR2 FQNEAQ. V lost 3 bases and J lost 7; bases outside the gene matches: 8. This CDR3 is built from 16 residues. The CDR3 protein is CASSFGAGGPNSPLHF. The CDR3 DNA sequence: TGTGCCAGCAGCTTCGGGGCAGGGGGCCCAAATTCACCCCTCCACTTT.

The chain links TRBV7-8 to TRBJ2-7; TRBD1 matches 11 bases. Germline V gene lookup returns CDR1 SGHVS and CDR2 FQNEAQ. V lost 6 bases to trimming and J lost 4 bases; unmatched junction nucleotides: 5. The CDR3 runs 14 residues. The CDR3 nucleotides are TGTGCCAGCAGGAAGGGACAGGGGGTGTACGAGCAGTACTTC. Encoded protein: CASRKGQGVYEQYF.

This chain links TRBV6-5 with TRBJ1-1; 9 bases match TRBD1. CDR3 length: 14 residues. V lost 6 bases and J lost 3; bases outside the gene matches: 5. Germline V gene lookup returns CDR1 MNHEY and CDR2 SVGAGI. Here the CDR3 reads CASRSGTGHTEAFF. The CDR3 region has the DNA TGTGCCAGCAGATCCGGGACAGGGCACACTGAAGCTTTCTTT.

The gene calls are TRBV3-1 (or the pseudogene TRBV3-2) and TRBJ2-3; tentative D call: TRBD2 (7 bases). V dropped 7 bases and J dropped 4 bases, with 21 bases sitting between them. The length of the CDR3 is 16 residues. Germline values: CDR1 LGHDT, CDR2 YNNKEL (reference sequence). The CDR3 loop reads CASTLGGAGVPDTQYF. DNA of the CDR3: TGTGCCAGCACCCTTGGGGGGGCGGGGGTTCCAGATACGCAGTATTTT.

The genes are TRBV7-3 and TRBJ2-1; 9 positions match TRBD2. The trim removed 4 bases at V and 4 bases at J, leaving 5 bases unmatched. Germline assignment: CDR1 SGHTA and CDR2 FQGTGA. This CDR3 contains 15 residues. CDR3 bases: TGTGCCAGCAGCTGGCTAGCGGGGCCATACAATGAGCAGTTCTTC. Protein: CASSWLAGPYNEQFF.

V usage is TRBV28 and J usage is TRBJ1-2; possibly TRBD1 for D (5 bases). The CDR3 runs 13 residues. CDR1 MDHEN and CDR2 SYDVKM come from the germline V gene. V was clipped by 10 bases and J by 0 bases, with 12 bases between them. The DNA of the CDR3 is TGTGCCATCCTGACAGTCCCTAACTATGGCTACACCTTC. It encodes CAILTVPNYGYTF.